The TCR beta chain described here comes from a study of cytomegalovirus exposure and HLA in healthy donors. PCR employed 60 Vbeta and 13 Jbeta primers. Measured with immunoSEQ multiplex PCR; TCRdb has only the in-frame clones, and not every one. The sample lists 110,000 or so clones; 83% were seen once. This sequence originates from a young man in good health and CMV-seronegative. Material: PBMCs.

In nucleotides, the CDR3 is TGTGCCAGCGGAGAGGGACTAGCGGGACCATACGAGCAGTACTTC. Its translation is CASGEGLAGPYEQYF. The V call is TRBV5-4, the J call TRBJ2-7; 13 nucleotides match TRBD2. Trimming removed 7 bases from V and 4 bases from J; junction bases left unmatched: 8. The CDR3 loop spans 15 amino acids. CDR1 is SGHNT, CDR2 YYREEE, per germline (reference sequence).